This is a list of T cell receptor beta chains from one sample in a study of cytomegalovirus exposure and HLA in healthy donors. TCRdb keeps only in-frame clones here, not all; method: immunoSEQ multiplex PCR. The table lists 150,000 to 200,000 clones, about four fifths of them singletons. Material for sequencing was PBMCs. These receptors originate from a girl aged 5 to 17 in good health and CMV-seropositive. Both conserved end residues are part of each CDR3. A D gene is named only where the DNA matches it firmly. For some rows the clone size is stated as once, few or many, or as a class when expanded; others skip it.

j_call | v_call | d_call | clone_size | cdr3_nt | cdr3_aa
TRBJ2-5 | TRBV21-1 | - | - | TGTGCCAGCAGTCATATCGGACAGGGTGACGGGGAGACCCAGTACTTC | CASSHIGQGDGETQYF
TRBJ2-5 | TRBV11-2 | - | few | TGTGCCAGCAGCGCGCCCTTAGAAGAGACCCAGTACTTC | CASSAPLEETQYF
TRBJ2-7 | TRBV6-6 | - | - | TGTGCCAGCGCCTCCCAGGGTCCCTACGAGCAGTACTTC | CASASQGPYEQYF
TRBJ2-5 | TRBV28 | TRBD2 | - | TGTGCCAGCACCACCGGGAGGCAAGAGACCCAGTACTTC | CASTTGRQETQYF
TRBJ1-5 | TRBV2 | TRBD1 | - | TGTGCCAGCAGCGGTAGGGGACAGGGGGAAAGTGGGAGACAGCCCCAGCATTTT | CASSGRGQGESGRQPQHF
TRBJ2-1 | TRBV7-3 | TRBD2 | - | TGTGCCAGCAGCCCCGGGAGTAGCGGGGGTGATGAGCAGTTCTTC | CASSPGSSGGDEQFF
TRBJ2-3 | TRBV18 | TRBD2 | - | TGTGCCAGCCTTCGCGGGGGAGATACGCAGTATTTT | CASLRGGDTQYF
TRBJ2-5 | TRBV2 | - | - | TGTGCCAGCAGTGAAGGGAGGGGAGAGACCCAGTACTTC | CASSEGRGETQYF
TRBJ2-2 | TRBV7-9 | TRBD1 | - | TGTGCCAGCAGGCCCGACAGGGGCCGGACCGGGGAGCTGTTTTTT | CASRPDRGRTGELFF
TRBJ2-5 | TRBV7-7 | - | - | TGTGCTAGCAGCTTTGGCAGTGGGCGGGTCCAAGAGACCCAGTACTTC | CASSFGSGRVQETQYF